This TCR beta chain was recorded in a study of Graves' ophthalmopathy and Graves' hyperthyroidism. Study information: Samples of peripheral blood were obtained at initial diagnosis, prior to treatment of any kind.

This clonotype was counted ten times or more. The target antigen is unknown. Germline V gives CDR1 PRHDT, CDR2 FYEKMQ (reference sequence). Unmatched junction bases numbered 11, after V lost 5 bases and J lost 6 bases. This CDR3 region has 16 residues. RNA transcripts were the template, and TCR beta CDR3 regions were amplified from them. Second-round multiplex PCR followed a first-round RT-PCR using HTBI primers. TCRdb called the multiplex PCR reads again in MiXCR, with one record for every CDR3 protein. The profile covers about 400,000 distinct CDR3 sequences, with about 18% appearing a single time and approximately 1.4% taken by the ten largest. Study-wide results and limits: It was with roughly 71% sensitivity and around 75% specificity that the model predicted ophthalmopathy progression.

Input material: peripheral blood. This clonotype was sampled from a woman between 18 and 29 years old with Graves' ophthalmopathy. V gene TRBV13 combines with J gene TRBJ2-4; 9 nucleotides line up with TRBD1. The CDR3 sequence is CASSHITGQGINIQYF. CDR3 nucleotides: TGTGCCAGCAGCCATATAACCGGACAGGGGATAAACATTCAGTACTTC.